These T cell receptor beta chains were read from a single sample in a study of shared clonotypes between healthy human individuals. Using immunoSEQ multiplex PCR, the repertoire was profiled, and TCRdb retains in-frame clones only, with some absent. The sample includes more than 2,000,000 clones, approximately 93% of them seen just once. The sequenced material came from naive CD4+ T cells from PBMCs. The receptors come from a man younger than 35 in good health. Some clones in this sample may be carry-over from other donors' samples. CDR3s include the opening cysteine and the closing phenylalanine or tryptophan. The D gene is left open where the match is weak. Rows may omit the clone size; those that give it use once, few, many or a size class.

CDR3: CASSPKRAGFATNEKLFF
DNA: TGTGCCAGCAGCCCCAAGCGGGCAGGGTTTGCAACTAATGAAAAACTGTTTTTT
J: TRBJ1-4
V: TRBV7-8
D: .
size: .

CDR3: CASGWIGTRGTDTQYF
DNA: TGTGCCAGCGGGTGGATAGGGACTAGGGGCACAGATACGCAGTATTTT
J: TRBJ2-3
V: TRBV28
D: TRBD2
size: .

CDR3: CASSLVGLAGGMSGELFF
DNA: TGTGCCAGCAGCTTGGTGGGACTAGCGGGAGGGATGAGCGGGGAGCTGTTTTTT
J: TRBJ2-2
V: TRBV5-6
D: TRBD2
size: .

CDR3: CASSPGLSSVTEAFF
DNA: TGTGCCAGCAGCCCGGGACTAAGCTCGGTCACTGAAGCTTTCTTT
J: TRBJ1-1
V: TRBV5-6
D: .
size: once

CDR3: CASSSMTSGSTDTQYF
DNA: TGTGCCAGCAGCTCGATGACTAGCGGGAGCACAGATACGCAGTATTTT
J: TRBJ2-3
V: TRBV5-4
D: TRBD2
size: once

CDR3: CASSFPTGGSGNTIYF
DNA: TGTGCCAGCAGCTTCCCAACAGGGGGCTCTGGAAACACCATATATTTT
J: TRBJ1-3
V: TRBV7-8
D: TRBD1
size: .

CDR3: CASSSPGNTIYF
DNA: TGTGCCAGCAGCTCTCCGGGAAACACCATATATTTT
J: TRBJ1-3
V: TRBV28
D: .
size: .

CDR3: CASSLAGGPAIYEQYF
DNA: TGTGCCAGCTCCCTAGCGGGAGGCCCCGCAATCTACGAGCAGTACTTC
J: TRBJ2-7
V: TRBV9
D: TRBD2
size: .

CDR3: CASSLAGGRRYNEQFF
DNA: TGTGCCAGCAGCTTAGCCGGGGGGCGGCGGTACAATGAGCAGTTCTTC
J: TRBJ2-1
V: TRBV7-9
D: .
size: .

CDR3: CASSWIGLAVGTDTQYF
DNA: TGTGCCAGCAGCTGGATCGGACTAGCTGTGGGCACAGATACGCAGTATTTT
J: TRBJ2-3
V: TRBV7-6
D: TRBD2
size: .

CDR3: CASSVEEESEQYF
DNA: TGTGCCAGCAGCGTGGAAGAAGAGAGCGAGCAGTACTTC
J: TRBJ2-7
V: TRBV9
D: .
size: .

CDR3: CSARMNTEAFF
DNA: TGCAGTGCTAGAATGAACACTGAAGCTTTCTTT
J: TRBJ1-1
V: TRBV20-1
D: .
size: .

CDR3: CASSEHSGTDTQYF
DNA: TGTGCCAGCAGTGAACATAGCGGGACAGATACGCAGTATTTT
J: TRBJ2-3
V: TRBV6-1
D: TRBD2
size: .

CDR3: CASSLAPALTYNEQFF
DNA: TGTGCCAGCAGCTTAGCGCCGGCGCTTACCTACAATGAGCAGTTCTTC
J: TRBJ2-1
V: TRBV7-8
D: .
size: .

CDR3: CASSQGGQAGEVEAFF
DNA: TGCGCCAGCAGCCAAGGTGGGCAGGCAGGAGAGGTTGAAGCTTTCTTT
J: TRBJ1-1
V: TRBV4-1
D: .
size: .

CDR3: CASSYGQAYEQFF
DNA: TGTGCCAGCAGCTACGGACAGGCGTATGAGCAGTTCTTC
J: TRBJ2-1
V: TRBV7-3
D: TRBD1
size: .

CDR3: CASSSTGGSQPQHF
DNA: TGTGCCAGCTCCTCGACAGGGGGGAGTCAGCCCCAGCATTTT
J: TRBJ1-5
V: TRBV6-4
D: TRBD1
size: once

CDR3: CSVEELPGLEAFF
DNA: TGCAGCGTTGAAGAATTGCCGGGACTCGAAGCTTTCTTT
J: TRBJ1-1
V: TRBV29-1
D: .
size: .

CDR3: CASRGPSGSYNEQFF
DNA: TGTGCCAGCAGGGGCCCTAGCGGCTCCTACAATGAGCAGTTCTTC
J: TRBJ2-1
V: TRBV28
D: TRBD2
size: .

CDR3: CASSSGLAGGFNEQFF
DNA: TGTGCCAGCAGCTCGGGACTAGCGGGAGGTTTCAATGAGCAGTTCTTC
J: TRBJ2-1
V: TRBV7-3
D: TRBD2
size: .

CDR3: CASSSTSGSSYNEQFF
DNA: TGTGCCAGCAGTTCGACAAGCGGGAGCTCCTACAATGAGCAGTTCTTC
J: TRBJ2-1
V: TRBV2
D: TRBD2
size: .

CDR3: CASSLLGSGSSYEQYF
DNA: TGCGCCAGCAGCTTGTTGGGTAGCGGGAGCTCCTACGAGCAGTACTTC
J: TRBJ2-7
V: TRBV5-1
D: TRBD2
size: .

CDR3: CATQIRNTDTQYF
DNA: TGTGCCACCCAGATCCGAAATACAGATACGCAGTATTTT
J: TRBJ2-3
V: TRBV2
D: .
size: .

CDR3: CSVEDSRAGVYEQYF
DNA: TGCAGCGTTGAAGATAGCCGGGCAGGGGTCTACGAGCAGTACTTC
J: TRBJ2-7
V: TRBV29-1
D: .
size: .

CDR3: CASSVGGGTDTQYF
DNA: TGTGCCAGCAGTGTAGGGGGAGGTACAGATACGCAGTATTTT
J: TRBJ2-3
V: TRBV2
D: .
size: .